The rows below give T cell receptor beta chains drawn from one sample of a study of blood T cells in healthy people across ages. TCRdb reanalysed the 5' RACE reads using MiXCR and keeps one entry per CDR3 protein. Of about 1.7 million distinct CDR3 sequences listed, 28% are singletons. Sequences were obtained from blood. These TCRs come from a woman aged 25 to 45 in good health. Each CDR3 is given with its conserved first and last residue. The D gene is left open where the match is weak. Clone size is shown for a subset of rows, as once, few, many or a class of expanded clone.

v_gene	abundance	d_gene	j_gene	CDR3nt	CDR3aa
TRBV29-1	-	TRBD2	TRBJ2-5	TGCAGCGTTGCTCCCGGGGGGGTCCCCCAAGAGACCCAGTACTTC	CSVAPGGVPQETQYF
TRBV27	-	-	TRBJ1-4	TGTGCCAGCGGACGCCCGGATCCGAGGGGTGAAAAACTGTTTTTT	CASGRPDPRGEKLFF
TRBV15	few	TRBD2	TRBJ2-1	TGTGCCACCGGTAGCCTAGCGGGTTTCTCCTGCAATGAGCAGTTCTTC	CATGSLAGFSCNEQFF
TRBV3-1	-	TRBD2	TRBJ2-1	TGTGCCAGCAGCCCCAAGGTTGTGGCTAGCGGGGTCCTCAATGAGCAGTTCTTC	CASSPKVVASGVLNEQFF
TRBV27	-	-	TRBJ2-1	TGTGCCAGCAGTTGGGGGGTAGACAATGAGCAGTTCTTC	CASSWGVDNEQFF
TRBV20-1	few	-	TRBJ2-7	TGCAGTGCTGGGGTTTCCCACGAGCAGTACTTC	CSAGVSHEQYF
TRBV7-2	many	TRBD2	TRBJ2-7	TGTGCCAGCAGCCAAATCAGCGGGACCTACGAGCAGTACTTC	CASSQISGTYEQYF
TRBV5-1	many	TRBD1	TRBJ2-4	TGCGCCAGCAGCGGGGACAGGGCCAAAAACATTCAGTACTTC	CASSGDRAKNIQYF
TRBV4-1	-	TRBD1	TRBJ2-5	TGCGCCAGCAGCCAGGAACAGGGGATCCAAGAGACCCAGTACTTC	CASSQEQGIQETQYF
TRBV20-1	-	TRBD2	TRBJ2-1	TGCAGTGCTAGAGATCCAGCGGGAGGGAATATTGAGCAGTTCTTC	CSARDPAGGNIEQFF
TRBV20-1	few	TRBD2	TRBJ2-2	TGCAGTGCCACCCCCGGACTAGCGGACACCGGGGAGCTGTTTTTT	CSATPGLADTGELFF
TRBV11-2	few	-	TRBJ2-1	TGTGCCAGCAGCCCCCAGAGAGGGACCGCTCTCTCCTACAATGAGCAGTTCTTC	CASSPQRGTALSYNEQFF
TRBV12-3/TRBV12-4	few	-	TRBJ2-1	TGTGCCAGCAGTTTGGTGCAGGCCAATGAGCAGTTCTTC	CASSLVQANEQFF
TRBV9	-	-	TRBJ1-3	TGTGCCAGCAGCGTAGCGGGTGGAGGATACTCTGGAAACACCATATATTTT	CASSVAGGGYSGNTIYF
TRBV20-1	-	TRBD1	TRBJ1-4	TGCAGCGCAACGGACAGGGGTCGTGAAAAACTGTTTTTT	CSATDRGREKLFF
TRBV20-1	-	-	TRBJ1-2	TGCAGTGTCCCTGAGGGGCGGAGGTATGGCTACACCTTC	CSVPEGRRYGYTF
TRBV29-1	once	-	TRBJ1-3	TGCAGCGCCGACTGGAACTCTGGAAACACCATATATTTT	CSADWNSGNTIYF
TRBV20-1	-	-	TRBJ2-7	TGCAGTGCTGAGGGTCGACAGACCCGGTACTTC	CSAEGRQTRYF
TRBV2	-	-	TRBJ1-6	TGTGCCAGCAGACCCGACGGGAATTCACCCCTCCACTTT	CASRPDGNSPLHF
TRBV10-1	many	-	TRBJ2-7	TGCGCCAGCAGTCCTCCTTTAGCGACTCCCTCCTACGAGCAGTACTTC	CASSPPLATPSYEQYF
TRBV29-1	many	-	TRBJ2-1	TGCAGCTTTGATCTCGGGGCCTCCTACAATGAGCAGTTCTTC	CSFDLGASYNEQFF
TRBV5-1	many	-	TRBJ2-7	TGCGCCAGCAGCTTATACACTCCAGAACAGAAGCAGTACTTC	CASSLYTPEQKQYF
TRBV2	-	TRBD2	TRBJ2-1	TGTGCCAGCATTATAGCGGGAGCCAGCTACAATGAGCAGTTCTTC	CASIIAGASYNEQFF
TRBV11-2	-	TRBD2	TRBJ2-7	TGTGCCAGCAGACCGTTCTCAGCGGGGGGGATCTCCTACGAGCAGTACTTC	CASRPFSAGGISYEQYF
TRBV6-5	-	-	TRBJ1-5	TGTGCCAGCAGTACAGGGTCCCATCAGCCCCAGCATTTT	CASSTGSHQPQHF
TRBV5-1	many	TRBD2	TRBJ2-7	TGCGCCAGCAGCTTGGCGGGGGGAGTTGGCTCCGAGCAGTACTTC	CASSLAGGVGSEQYF
TRBV12-5	-	-	TRBJ2-3	TGTGCTAGTGGTTTAATCCGGACGGTTACCCCAGATACGCAGTATTTT	CASGLIRTVTPDTQYF
TRBV7-6	few	TRBD2	TRBJ2-3	TGTGCCAGCAGCATCGGGACGGGGGGTTCGACGCAGTATTTT	CASSIGTGGSTQYF
TRBV5-1	many	-	TRBJ1-2	TGCGCCAGCAGCTTTCAGCCAGCTAACTATGGCTACACCTTC	CASSFQPANYGYTF